This T cell receptor (beta chain) came from a study of blood T cell repertoires in COVID-19. The V and J ends lost 4 bases and 2 bases, in that order; junction bases with no gene match: 5. Germline V gene lookup returns CDR1 LNHDA and CDR2 SQIVND (reference sequence). This CDR3 is 15 amino acids long. Method: immunoSEQ multiplex PCR; TCRdb's copy keeps in-frame clones and lacks some. The data contain around 260,000 clones, 70% to 90% of them singletons. Sequencing was carried out using peripheral blood. This clonotype was sampled from a man aged 25-40 years with active or convalescent COVID-19. The chain is built from TRBV19 and TRBJ2-3; 8 nucleotides agree with TRBD2. The CDR3 DNA sequence: TGTGCCAGTAGTACCCGGGGGGGGTACACAGATACGCAGTATTTT. It yields the protein CASSTRGGYTDTQYF.